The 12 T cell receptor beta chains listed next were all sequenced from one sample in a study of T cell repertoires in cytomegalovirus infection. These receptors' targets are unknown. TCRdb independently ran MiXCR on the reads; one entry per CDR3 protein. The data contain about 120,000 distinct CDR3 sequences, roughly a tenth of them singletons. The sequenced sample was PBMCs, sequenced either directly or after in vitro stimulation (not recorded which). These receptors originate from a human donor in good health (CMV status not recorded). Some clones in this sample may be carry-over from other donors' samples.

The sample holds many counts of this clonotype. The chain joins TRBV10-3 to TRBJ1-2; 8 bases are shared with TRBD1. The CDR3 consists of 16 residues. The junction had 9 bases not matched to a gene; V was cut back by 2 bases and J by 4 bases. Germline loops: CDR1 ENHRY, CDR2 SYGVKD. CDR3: CAISERTGPSAYGYTF. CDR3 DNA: TGTGCCATCAGTGAGCGGACAGGGCCCTCCGCCTATGGCTACACCTTC.

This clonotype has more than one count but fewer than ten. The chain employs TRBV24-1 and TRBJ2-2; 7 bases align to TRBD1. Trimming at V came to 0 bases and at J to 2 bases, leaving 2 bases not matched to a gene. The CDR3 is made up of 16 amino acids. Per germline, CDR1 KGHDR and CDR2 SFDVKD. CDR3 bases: TGTGCCACCAGTGATTTGCAAGGGGGCAACACCGGGGAGCTGTTTTTT. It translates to CATSDLQGGNTGELFF.

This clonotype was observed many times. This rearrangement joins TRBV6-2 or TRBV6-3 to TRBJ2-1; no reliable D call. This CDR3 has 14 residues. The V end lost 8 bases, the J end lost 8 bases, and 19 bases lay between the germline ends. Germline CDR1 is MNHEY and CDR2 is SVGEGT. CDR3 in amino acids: CASHLGWGFDEQFF. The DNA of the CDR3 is TGTGCCAGCCACCTGGGATGGGGTTTTGATGAGCAGTTCTTC.

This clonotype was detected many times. The CDR3 coding sequence is TGTGCCAGCAGCCATAAGGGGGTCCTGTGGTACGAGCAGTACTTC. This sequence encodes CASSHKGVLWYEQYF. The genes are TRBV27 and TRBJ2-7; the D gene is possibly TRBD1 (6 bases). Germline V lookup: CDR1 MNHEY, CDR2 SMNVEV (reference sequence). The CDR3 length is 15 residues. The V gene lost 6 bases and the J gene lost 4 bases, with 19 bases spanning the gap.

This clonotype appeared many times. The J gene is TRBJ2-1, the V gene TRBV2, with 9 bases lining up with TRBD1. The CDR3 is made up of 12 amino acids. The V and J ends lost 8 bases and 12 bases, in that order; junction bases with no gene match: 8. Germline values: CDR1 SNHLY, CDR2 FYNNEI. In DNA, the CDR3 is TGTGCCAGCGAGGACAGGGGTCGAAGGCAGTTCTTC. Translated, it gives CASEDRGRRQFF.

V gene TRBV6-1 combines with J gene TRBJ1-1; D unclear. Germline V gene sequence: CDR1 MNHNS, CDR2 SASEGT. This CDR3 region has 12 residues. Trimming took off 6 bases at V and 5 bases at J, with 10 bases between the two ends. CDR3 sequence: CASSRMGTEAFF. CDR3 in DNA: TGTGCCAGCAGCCGTATGGGGACTGAAGCTTTCTTT.

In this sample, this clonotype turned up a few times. CDR3 in amino acids: CASLQGAGELFF. CDR3 nucleotide sequence: TGTGCCAGCTTACAGGGGGCCGGGGAGCTGTTTTTT. V gene TRBV19 combines with J gene TRBJ2-2, with 8 bases identical to TRBD1. The CDR3 covers 12 residues. Germline loops: CDR1 LNHDA, CDR2 SQIVND (reference sequence). Losses at the gene ends were 9 bases for V and 6 bases for J; bases not matched to a gene: 3.

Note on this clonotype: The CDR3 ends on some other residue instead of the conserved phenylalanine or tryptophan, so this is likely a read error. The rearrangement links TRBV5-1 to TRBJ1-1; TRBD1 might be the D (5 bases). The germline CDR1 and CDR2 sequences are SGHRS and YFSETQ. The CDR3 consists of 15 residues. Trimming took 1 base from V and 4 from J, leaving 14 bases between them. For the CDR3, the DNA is TGCGCCAGCAGCTTGCGGTGGAGGGGAGGCACTGAAGCTTTCTAT. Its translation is CASSLRWRGGTEAFY.

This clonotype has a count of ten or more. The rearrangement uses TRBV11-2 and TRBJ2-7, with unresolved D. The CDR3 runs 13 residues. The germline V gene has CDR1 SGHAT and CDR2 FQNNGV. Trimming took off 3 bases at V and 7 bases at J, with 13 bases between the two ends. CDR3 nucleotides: TGTGCCAGCAGCTTTGGACCGCCGAAGGAGCAGTACTTC. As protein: CASSFGPPKEQYF.

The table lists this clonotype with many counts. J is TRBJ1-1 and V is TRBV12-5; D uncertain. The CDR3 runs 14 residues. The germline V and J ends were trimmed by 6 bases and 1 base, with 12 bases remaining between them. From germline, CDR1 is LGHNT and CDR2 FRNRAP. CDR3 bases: TGTGCTAGTGGCACTATCGCAGAGAACACTGAAGCTTTCTTT. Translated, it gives CASGTIAENTEAFF.

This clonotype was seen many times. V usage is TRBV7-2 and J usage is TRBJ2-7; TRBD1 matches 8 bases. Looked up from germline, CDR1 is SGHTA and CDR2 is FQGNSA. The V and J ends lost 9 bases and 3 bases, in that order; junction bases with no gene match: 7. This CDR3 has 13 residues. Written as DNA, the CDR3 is TGTGCCAGTTCTGGACAGGGCTTCTACGAGCAGTACTTC. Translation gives CASSGQGFYEQYF.

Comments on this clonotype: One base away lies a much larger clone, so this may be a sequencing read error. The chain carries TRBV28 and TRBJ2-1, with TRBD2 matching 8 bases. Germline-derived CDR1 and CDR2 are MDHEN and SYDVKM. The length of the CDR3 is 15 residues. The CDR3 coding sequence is TGTACCAGCAGCCCCACGGCGGGGGGCCTCAATGAGCAGTTCTTC. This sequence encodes CTSSPTAGGLNEQFF.